This TCR beta chain appears in the sequencing data of a study of T cells after yellow fever vaccination. Study background: When fractions had low cell numbers, they were prepared with SMART-Seq v4 Ultra Low Input. Broader study findings: Though it reached lower strength, the secondary response hit its peak faster, day 5 versus 15. Contamination of FACS-sorted repertoires by abundant clonotypes from the bulk population could occur.

CDR3 length equals 13 residues. The V and J ends lost 11 bases and 3 bases respectively, with 16 bases between them. Germline CDR1 is LNHNV and CDR2 is YYDKDF (reference sequence). This clonotype was detected a few times. The antigen remains undetermined. A process of 5'RACE template switching, which added a universal primer site and UMIs, was used to make TCR cDNA. One entry per CDR3 protein results from TCRdb running MiXCR on the 5' RACE reads. The repertoire consists of about 210,000 distinct CDR3 sequences, with about 3% occurring once and the leading ten covering 2.5% to 3.5%. The receptor was derived from a man aged 18 to 30 who received the YFV17D yellow fever vaccine. Source: CD4+ T cells sorted from PBMCs, taken 10 days after the yellow fever booster vaccination. The chain joins TRBV15 to TRBJ1-1; the D is unclear. The CDR3 loop reads CAVGSWADTEAFF. The CDR3 nucleotides are TGTGCCGTTGGATCTTGGGCGGACACTGAAGCTTTCTTT.